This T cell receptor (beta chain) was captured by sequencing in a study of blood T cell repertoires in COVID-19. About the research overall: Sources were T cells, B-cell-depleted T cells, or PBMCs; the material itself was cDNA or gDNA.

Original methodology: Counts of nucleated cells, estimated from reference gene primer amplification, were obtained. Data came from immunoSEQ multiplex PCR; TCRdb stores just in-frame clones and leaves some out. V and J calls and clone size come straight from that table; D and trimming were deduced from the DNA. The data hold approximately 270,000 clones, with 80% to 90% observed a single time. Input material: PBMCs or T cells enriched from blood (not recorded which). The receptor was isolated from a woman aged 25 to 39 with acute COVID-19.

CDR3 protein: CASSEAGGPGADTQYF. CDR3 DNA: TGCGCCAGCAGTGAGGCGGGAGGGCCTGGGGCAGATACGCAGTATTTT. The rearrangement uses TRBV10-1 and TRBJ2-3, with 9 bases fitting TRBD2. The CDR3 covers 16 residues. V lost 2 bases and J lost 4; bases outside the gene matches: 7. Germline assignment: CDR1 WNHNN and CDR2 SYGVQD (reference sequence).